These 31 T cell receptor beta chains were sequenced from one sample in a study of human T cells and chemical hapten exposure. The sample's time point: patch test 1, 2 weeks after DPC sensitization. The treatment is: therapeutic diphenylcyclopropenone sensitization with weekly scalp DPC. TCRdb re-analysed the RACE reads in MiXCR, keeping a single row per CDR3 protein. This table has some 400,000 distinct CDR3 sequences, 4.8% appearing once. Sample: whole blood, taken in connection with sensitization to the hapten diphenylcyclopropenone (DPC). The receptors shown here come from a woman in her forties or fifties with alopecia areata. Some clones in this sample may be carry-over from other donors' samples.

Many counts were recorded for this clonotype. V is TRBV6-2 or TRBV6-3 and J is TRBJ1-5, with D possibly TRBD1 on 6 matching bases. Germline CDR1 and CDR2: MNHEY and SVGEGT. This CDR3 comprises 14 residues. Between the trimmed V and J ends, which lost 5 bases and 9 bases, there was a span of 17 bases. This CDR3 is CASSLMTGAGPQHF. For the CDR3, the DNA is TGTGCCAGCAGTCTAATGACAGGTGCAGGGCCCCAGCATTTT.

CDR3 protein: CASSFGPGGPGNEQFF. Written as DNA, the CDR3 is TGTGCCAGCAGCTTTGGTCCGGGAGGGCCGGGAAATGAGCAGTTCTTC. The chain employs TRBV12-1 and TRBJ2-1; the tabulated D call, TRBD2, remains unverified against the DNA. TRBV12-1 is assigned pseudogene status. The CDR3 contains 16 residues.

There are many counts of this clonotype. This chain uses TRBV28 with TRBJ2-7, with no clear D. CDR1 is MDHEN, CDR2 SYDVKM, per germline. V lost 5 bases and J 4 bases, leaving 18 bases between the germline ends. This CDR3 has 15 residues. The CDR3 spells CASSPTPGSDYEQYF. In DNA, the CDR3 is TGTGCCAGCAGTCCGACCCCCGGGTCCGATTACGAGCAGTACTTC.

This clonotype was seen ten or more times. J is TRBJ2-1 and V is TRBV6-5; 10 bases are shared with TRBD1. V shed 0 bases and J 4 bases; nucleotides not matched to a gene: 3. Germline V lookup: CDR1 MNHEY, CDR2 SVGAGI. The CDR3 has 16 amino acids. The CDR3 DNA reads as TGTGCCAGCAGTTACTCCCGGGACAGGGGTTACAATGAGCAGTTCTTC. Residues: CASSYSRDRGYNEQFF.

This clonotype appeared a few times. The chain couples TRBV5-1 to TRBJ1-2; D gene uncertain. V was cut by 4 bases and J by 8 bases, with 12 bases left in between. The germline CDR1 and CDR2 sequences are SGHRS and YFSETQ. The CDR3 consists of 12 residues. CDR3 sequence (DNA): TGCGCCAGCAGCGCAGGATCGGAGGGCTACACCTTC. Translating it yields CASSAGSEGYTF.

Regarding this clonotype: This clone may be a read error of a much larger clone one base away. The CDR3 coding sequence is TGCGCCAGGAGTGAGACGCCGGAGCAGTTCTTC. Its translation is CARSETPEQFF. This chain joins TRBV10-2 and TRBJ2-1, with D unresolved. The CDR3 runs to 11 residues. Germline V gene sequence: CDR1 WSHSY, CDR2 SAAADI.

The sample holds many counts of this clonotype. The chain employs TRBV4-3 and TRBJ1-1; D gene ambiguous. The CDR3 consists of 13 residues. In germline, CDR1 is LGHNA, CDR2 YSLEER. V was trimmed by 2 bases and J by 3 bases, leaving 7 bases between them. In DNA form, the CDR3 reads TGCGCCAGCAGCCAATCTCTTGACACTGAAGCTTTCTTT. Translation gives CASSQSLDTEAFF.

This clonotype was counted at least ten times. V and J are TRBV7-8 and TRBJ2-1; a weak D match, TRBD1 (6 bases). Trimming cost V 5 bases and J 6 bases, with 17 bases left between them. CDR1 and CDR2 (germline): SGHVS, FQNEAQ. The CDR3 has 15 amino acids. As DNA, the CDR3 is TGTGCCAGCAGCCGCACCGGGACAATGGGCAATGAGCAGTTCTTC. This codes for CASSRTGTMGNEQFF.

The DNA for the CDR3 is TGCGCCAGCAGCTTGCGTACGGGGACCCTTACCTACGAGCAGTACTTC. Translation: CASSLRTGTLTYEQYF. The V gene is TRBV5-1, the J gene TRBJ2-7; D is tentatively TRBD1 or TRBD2 (5 bases each). This CDR3 is 16 amino acids long. V dropped 1 base and J dropped 2 bases, with 16 bases sitting between them. Germline V gene data show CDR1 as SGHRS and CDR2 as YFSETQ.

This clonotype showed up many times. The chain has TRBV6-5 and TRBJ1-2; D is ambiguous. In germline, CDR1 is MNHEY, CDR2 SVGAGI. V was shortened by 9 bases and J by 5 bases, with 13 bases between the two germline ends. The CDR3 runs to 12 residues. The CDR3 DNA reads TGTGCCAGTTCGAGTGGAGCTTATGGCTACACCTTC. Protein product: CASSSGAYGYTF.

There are many counts of this clonotype. The chain employs TRBV2 and TRBJ2-2; 7 bases map to TRBD1. This CDR3 contains 14 residues. Trimming took 7 bases from V and 4 from J; bases not matched to a gene: 6. The germline CDR1 and CDR2 sequences are SNHLY and FYNNEI. The CDR3 region is CASMTGMGTGELFF. CDR3 in DNA: TGTGCCAGCATGACAGGGATGGGCACCGGGGAGCTGTTTTTT.

Many counts were recorded for this clonotype. The rearrangement joins TRBV29-1 to TRBJ1-5, with D perhaps matching TRBD1 (5 bases). Germline CDR1 SQVTM, CDR2 ANQGSEA. The length of the CDR3 is 14 residues. The V end lost 6 bases, the J end lost 7 bases, and 19 bases lay between the germline ends. The CDR3 sequence: CSVNSGQGGQPQHF. CDR3 bases: TGCAGCGTAAACTCCGGGCAGGGTGGACAGCCCCAGCATTTT.

This clonotype was seen many times. The chain has TRBV6-5 and TRBJ2-3, with TRBD2 identical over 11 bases. This CDR3 is built from 14 residues. Germline V gene lookup returns CDR1 MNHEY and CDR2 SVGAGI. V shed 4 bases, J shed 5 bases, and the junction held 2 bases outside the gene matches. The CDR3 sequence is CASSLAGGQDTQYF. CDR3 coding DNA: TGTGCCAGCAGTTTAGCGGGGGGGCAAGATACGCAGTATTTT.

This clonotype was observed many times. The chain uses TRBV5-6 and TRBJ2-2; possible D gene TRBD1, 7 bases. The CDR3 covers 14 residues. Germline CDR1 and CDR2: SGHDT and YYEEEE. Trimming removed 7 bases from V and 4 bases from J, with 14 bases in between. As DNA, the CDR3 is TGTGCCAGCGGACAGGACTATTCCACCGGGGAGCTGTTTTTT. Its translation is CASGQDYSTGELFF.

The sample holds a few counts of this clonotype. The CDR3 bases are TGTGCCACCACCGGAGGGGATGCAGATACGCAGTATTTT. Encoded protein: CATTGGDADTQYF. The chain uses TRBV24-1 and TRBJ2-3; a weak D match, TRBD2 (6 bases). This CDR3 contains 13 residues. V was shortened by 8 bases and J by 4 bases, with 12 bases between the two germline ends. The germline V gene encodes CDR1 KGHDR and CDR2 SFDVKD.

This clonotype appeared many times. The chain has TRBV12-3 or TRBV12-4 and TRBJ1-2; D not certain. Trimming removed 7 bases at V and 1 base at J, with 10 bases between. The CDR3 extends over 13 amino acids. CDR3 sequence: CASISGNNYGYTF. CDR3 coding DNA: TGTGCCAGCATTTCTGGGAATAACTATGGCTACACCTTC.

This clonotype was recorded at least ten times. CDR3 protein: CASSARPTSYGYTF. For the CDR3, the DNA is TGTGCCAGCAGTGCGAGACCCACTTCCTATGGCTACACCTTC. V and J are TRBV27 and TRBJ1-2; D ambiguous. Trimming took off 5 bases at V and 4 bases at J, with 14 bases between the two ends. The length of the CDR3 is 14 residues. Germline V gene data show CDR1 as MNHEY and CDR2 as SMNVEV (reference sequence).

The rearrangement joins TRBV27 to TRBJ2-7, with D possibly called TRBD1 or TRBD2 (6 bases each). The CDR3 extends over 13 amino acids. Germline V gives CDR1 MNHEY, CDR2 SMNVEV (reference sequence). Between the trimmed V and J ends, which lost 3 bases and 7 bases, there was a span of 13 bases. The CDR3 here is CASSFPGAGEQYF. CDR3 nucleotide sequence: TGTGCCAGCAGTTTTCCGGGGGCTGGTGAGCAGTACTTC.

This clonotype was detected a few times. The chain combines TRBV4-3 with TRBJ2-3; D unclear. The germline gives CDR1 LGHNA, CDR2 YSLEER. Trimming removed 5 bases from V and 0 bases from J, with 15 bases in between. The CDR3 length is 16 residues. The CDR3 DNA is TGCGCCAGCAGCAAATCTTCTTTAGCTAGCACAGATACGCAGTATTTT. Protein product: CASSKSSLASTDTQYF.

This clonotype was seen many times. One end of the junction does not line up with germline, which may come from a read error. This chain connects TRBV9 to TRBJ2-7, with D unresolved. Per germline, CDR1 SGDLS and CDR2 YYNGEE. This CDR3 has 14 residues. The CDR3 sequence: CDSSVSPGTYEQYF. The CDR3 DNA sequence: TGTGACAGCAGCGTATCCCCAGGAACCTACGAGCAGTACTTC. Based on the CDR3 plus reference TRBV9 and TRBJ2-7, the full variable domain is DSGVTQTPKHLITATGQRVTLRCSPRSGDLSVYWYQQSLDQGLQFLIQYYNGEERAKGNILERFSAQQFPDLHSELNLSSLELGDSALYFCDSSVSPGTYEQYFGPGTRLTVT.

This clonotype was recorded a few times. The chain joins TRBV5-1 to TRBJ2-3; TRBD2 aligns across 9 bases. Germline V CDR1 and CDR2: SGHRS, YFSETQ. The CDR3 spans 15 residues. The J segment lost 7 bases and the V segment lost 1 base, leaving 7 bases of the junction unmatched. The CDR3 DNA reads TGCGCCAGCAGCTTGCCCAGCGGGGGGTCAAATACGCAGTATTTT. It is translated as CASSLPSGGSNTQYF.

This clonotype was detected only a few times. The J gene is TRBJ2-2, the V gene TRBV4-2; the D is unclear. The germline CDR1 and CDR2 sequences are LGHNA and YNFKEQ. Between the trimmed V and J ends, which lost 2 bases and 8 bases, there was a span of 15 bases. The CDR3 extends over 15 amino acids. The CDR3 is CASSQRLLEAGELFF. CDR3 coding DNA: TGTGCCAGCAGCCAAAGACTCCTTGAAGCTGGGGAGCTGTTTTTT.

This clonotype came up many times. For the CDR3, the DNA is TGTGCCAGCAGCTGGGAGCGGGGGGGCACTGAAGCTTTCTTT. This sequence encodes CASSWERGGTEAFF. The J gene is TRBJ1-1, the V gene TRBV11-2; possible D gene TRBD1, 5 bases. The germline gives CDR1 SGHAT, CDR2 FQNNGV. CDR3 size: 14 residues. Trimming removed 4 bases from V and 4 bases from J, with 13 bases in between.

The table lists this clonotype with many counts. The rearrangement joins TRBV6-5 to TRBJ1-5; no firm D call. Trimming shortened V by 4 bases and J by 4 bases, and 8 bases separated the two germline ends. Germline V lookup: CDR1 MNHEY, CDR2 SVGAGI. This CDR3 is 13 amino acids long. As DNA, the CDR3 is TGTGCCAGCAGTTCCCTGGTAAATCAGCCCCAGCATTTT. This translates into CASSSLVNQPQHF.

This clonotype was seen ten or more times. The chain links TRBV18 to TRBJ1-6, with a tentative D call TRBD1 (5 bases). The germline gives CDR1 KGHSH, CDR2 LQKENI. Trimming removed 6 bases at V and 7 bases at J, with 10 bases between. CDR3 length: 13 residues. CDR3 amino acids: CASSGGSNSPLHF. CDR3 bases: TGTGCCAGCTCGGGGGGAAGCAATTCACCCCTCCACTTT.

This rearrangement joins TRBV4-1 to TRBJ1-5; D is perhaps TRBD1 (6 bases). Germline CDR1 is MGHRA and CDR2 is YSYEKL. Deletions cut 1 base from V and 2 bases from J, with 9 bases between. The CDR3 is 15 residues long. The CDR3 region has the DNA TGCGCCAGCAGCCAAGTTAAGGGGGGCAATCAGCCCCAGCATTTT. Translated: CASSQVKGGNQPQHF.

This clonotype was seen ten or more times. The rearrangement uses TRBV3-1 and TRBJ2-5; the D is unclear. This CDR3 comprises 14 residues. Deletions cut 1 base from V and 3 bases from J, with 9 bases between. Germline assignment: CDR1 LGHDT and CDR2 YNNKEL (reference sequence). CDR3 loop: CASSQGVLEETQYF. In DNA form, the CDR3 reads TGTGCCAGCAGCCAAGGTGTCCTCGAAGAGACCCAGTACTTC.

The V gene is TRBV11-2, the J gene TRBJ2-1, with TRBD2 identical over 11 bases. V dropped 5 bases and J dropped 0; count of bases not matched to a gene: 9. CDR3 length equals 18 residues. The germline V gene encodes CDR1 SGHAT and CDR2 FQNNGV. The CDR3 DNA is TGTGCCAGCAGCAATCTAGCGGGGGGCTTTAGCTCCTACAATGAGCAGTTCTTC. Translated, it gives CASSNLAGGFSSYNEQFF.

This chain joins TRBV5-1 and TRBJ1-1; TRBD1 might be the D (6 bases). The CDR3 covers 14 residues. V was clipped by 4 bases and J by 3 bases, with 13 bases between them. Germline V CDR1 and CDR2: SGHRS, YFSETQ. The CDR3 nucleotides read TGCGCCAGCAGCCGGGAGGGGGAGGACACTGAAGCTTTCTTT. Its translation is CASSREGEDTEAFF.

This clonotype was seen only a few times. This chain uses TRBV7-2 with TRBJ2-5; perhaps TRBD1 as D (5 bases). This CDR3 has 15 amino acids. V lost 4 bases to trimming and J lost 0 bases, with 12 bases between them. Germline CDR1 and CDR2: SGHTA and FQGNSA. The CDR3, as DNA: TGTGCCAGCAGCTCCCGCCCAGGGAACCAAGAGACCCAGTACTTC. As protein: CASSSRPGNQETQYF.

The sample holds a few counts of this clonotype. The CDR3 loop reads CASSHSPAYGYTF. In DNA form, the CDR3 reads TGTGCCAGCAGCCATTCCCCAGCCTATGGCTACACCTTC. The genes are TRBV27 and TRBJ1-2; no definite D call. V lost 6 bases and J 4 bases, leaving 12 bases between the germline ends. CDR1 and CDR2 from the germline V gene are MNHEY and SMNVEV (reference sequence). The CDR3 sequence is 13 residues long.